This T cell receptor beta chain emerged from a study of post-analysis software for immune sequencing data. Study as a whole: The courses of disease that were included comprised relapsing-remitting, secondary progressive and progressive-relapsing multiple sclerosis. Whole-study findings and limits: The five TRBV segments detected at higher frequency in patients than in controls included TRBV5-6, TRBV5-1 and TRBV20-1. Controls significantly exceeded multiple sclerosis patients in normalized Chao1 diversity. With F measure, samples from one preparation batch clustered together strongly.

Turning to this clonotype: Antigen: not known.

Unique molecular identifiers had been added to the TCR beta cDNA libraries. Input populations of roughly 0.85 to 11 million T cells gave rise to approximately 500,000 cDNA molecules. TCRdb independently ran MiXCR on the PCR reads; one entry per CDR3 protein. The top ten clones hold about 11% of a sample with roughly 650,000 distinct CDR3 sequences, 59% of them seen once. The ends lost 7 bases at V and 5 bases at J; junction bases unmatched: 12. The CDR3 covers 16 residues. Germline CDR1 MNHNS, CDR2 SASEGT. Source material: blood. The source of this sequence is a girl aged 2 to 10 with multiple sclerosis. The rearrangement uses TRBV6-1 and TRBJ2-1, with 9 bases aligning to TRBD1. CDR3 in DNA: TGTGCCAGCAACTACCCCGGGACAGGGCACCACAATGAGCAGTTCTTC. This sequence encodes CASNYPGTGHHNEQFF.